The clone carrying this T cell receptor beta chain was recorded many times. Seattle researchers signed up patients amid active infection and tracked them longitudinally. The CDR3 length is 16 residues. V dropped 1 base and J dropped 5 bases, with 15 bases sitting between them. The germline V gene has CDR1 SGHRS and CDR2 YFSETQ. The data stem from a study of blood T cell repertoires in COVID-19. As for the study in general: Acute and convalescent COVID-19 specimens originated in the United States, Italy and Spain. Nucleic acid was either cDNA or gDNA, and it came from T cells, B-cell-depleted T cells, or PBMCs.

Authors' analysis steps: Amplification with reference gene primers provided the estimates of nucleated cell counts. Measured with immunoSEQ multiplex PCR; TCRdb has only the in-frame clones, and not every one. The V and J calls and clone size come from that table; D and trimming were worked out from the DNA. Here the sample spans approximately 250,000 clones, roughly 86% being singletons. Material: peripheral blood. The rearrangement links TRBV5-1 to TRBJ1-4; D uncertain. This clonotype was obtained from a woman older than 75 with COVID-19, enrolled during active disease. DNA of the CDR3: TGCGCCAGCAGCTTGTCAAGCGTCGGGTCGAATGAAAAACTGTTTTTT. As protein: CASSLSSVGSNEKLFF.